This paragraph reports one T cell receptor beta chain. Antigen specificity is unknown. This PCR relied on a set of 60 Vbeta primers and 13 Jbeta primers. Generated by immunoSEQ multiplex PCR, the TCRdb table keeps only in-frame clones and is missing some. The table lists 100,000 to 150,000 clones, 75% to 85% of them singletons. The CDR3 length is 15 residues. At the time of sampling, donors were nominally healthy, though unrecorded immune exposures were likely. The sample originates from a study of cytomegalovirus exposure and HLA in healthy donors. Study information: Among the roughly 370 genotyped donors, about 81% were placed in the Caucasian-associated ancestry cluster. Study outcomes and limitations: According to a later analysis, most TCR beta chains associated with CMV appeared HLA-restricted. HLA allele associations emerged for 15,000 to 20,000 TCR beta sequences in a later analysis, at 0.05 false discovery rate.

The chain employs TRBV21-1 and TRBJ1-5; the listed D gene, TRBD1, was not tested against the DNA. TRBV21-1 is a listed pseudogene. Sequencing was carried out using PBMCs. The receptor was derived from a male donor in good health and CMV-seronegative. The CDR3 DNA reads TGTGCCAGCAGCAAAGGGGACAGGGTAGCTCAGCCCCAGCATTTT. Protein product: CASSKGDRVAQPQHF.